The 30 T cell receptor beta chains in this list originate from one sample, sequenced in a study of CD8+ T cells in alopecia areata. The time point was: mouse skin at time of skin grafting. As the sequencing template, cDNA was produced by extracting RNA and reverse transcribing it. Here immunoSEQ multiplex PCR was the method, and the copy in TCRdb shows in-frame clones only, minus some. The data show 1,500 to 2,000 clones, with none appearing a single time. The sequencing here drew on skin, taken at week 0. Receptors originate from a C3H/HeJ mouse with alopecia areata. This line is of MHC haplotype H2-k.

By share, this clone counts as medium-sized. Here the gene names and germline are mouse. The CDR3 region is CASSLPTGGVDGYAETLYF. CDR3 bases read: TGTGCAAGCAGCTTACCGACTGGGGGGGTAGATGGGTATGCAGAA. The V and J genes are TRBV16 and TRBJ2-3, with 11 bases identical to TRBD2. Read sequence stops 4 residues before the CDR3 end, and the germline J gene provides the missing end. The germline V gene encodes CDR1 SGHSA and CDR2 FRNQAP. The junction had 12 bases not matched to a gene; V was cut back by 2 bases and J by 2 bases. This CDR3 region has 19 residues.

By share of the sample, this clone is large. Gene names are mouse gene names. The read falls 4 residues short of the CDR3 end, and the missing part is taken from the germline J gene. This chain connects TRBV19 to TRBJ2-3; a possible D gene is TRBD1 (6 bases). The CDR3 covers 14 residues. In germline, CDR1 is FNHDT, CDR2 SITEND (reference sequence). V dropped 2 bases and J dropped 4 bases, with 11 bases sitting between them. The covered CDR3 bases are TGTGCCAGCAGTATCCCCACAGGGACAGAA. This translates into CASSIPTGTE. The CDR3, in full, reads CASSIPTGTETLYF.

This clone was counted a few times. Germline and genes here are mouse. The CDR3 end falls 4 residues outside the read, so it is completed with the germline J gene. The chain links TRBV13-2 to TRBJ2-1; 9 bases agree with TRBD2. CDR1 is NNHNN, CDR2 SYGAGS, per germline (reference sequence). J was trimmed by 6 bases and V by 2 bases; bases with no gene match: 6. The length of the CDR3 is 15 residues. The part of the CDR3 DNA that was read is TGTGCCAGCGGTGACAACTGGGGGGCCGGTGCT. This codes for CASGDNWGAGA. In full, the CDR3 reads CASGDNWGAGAEQFF.

This clone was counted a few times. The genes and germline here are from mouse. The observed sequence ends 4 residues before the CDR3 terminus, with the missing tail filled in from the germline J gene. The rearrangement joins TRBV5 to TRBJ2-4; perhaps TRBD1 as D (6 bases). The CDR3 extends over 15 amino acids. Trimming took off 4 bases at V and 0 bases at J, with 11 bases between the two ends. Germline V CDR1 and CDR2: LGHNA, YNLKQL (reference sequence). Incomplete CDR3 DNA: TGTGCCAGCAGCCTCGGACAGAGTAGTCAAAAC. Encoded protein: CASSLGQSSQN. The full CDR3 is CASSLGQSSQNTLYF.

Sample share makes this clone medium-sized. All gene names here are mouse names. The observed sequence ends 4 residues before the CDR3 terminus, with the missing tail filled in from the germline J gene. V is TRBV5 and J is TRBJ2-1, with 8 bases aligning to TRBD1. The CDR3 extends over 17 amino acids. CDR1 is LGHNA and CDR2 is YNLKQL in the germline V gene (reference sequence). With V trimmed by 0 bases and J by 3 bases, 7 bases remained unmatched. The part of the CDR3 DNA that was read is TGTGCCAGCAGCCAAGACGCCAGGGGGCCGCTCTATGCT. This translates into CASSQDARGPLYA. From start to end, the CDR3 is CASSQDARGPLYAEQFF.

By share, this clone counts as medium-sized. Gene labels here are mouse ones. The read falls 4 residues short of the CDR3 end, and the missing part is taken from the germline J gene. J is TRBJ1-2 and V is TRBV19, with 8 bases lining up with TRBD1. V was clipped by 5 bases and J by 0 bases; unmatched bases: 3. CDR1 and CDR2 (germline): FNHDT, SITEND (reference sequence). This CDR3 is built from 14 residues. The sequenced part of the CDR3 DNA is TGTGCCAGCAGCAGGGACAGGTCAAACTCC. It specifies CASSRDRSNS. The whole CDR3 region reads CASSRDRSNSDYTF.

In its sample, this clone ranks as medium-sized. Mouse germline and gene names are used. The sequenced fragment ends 4 residues before the CDR3 boundary, so the rest is inferred from the germline J gene. The chain has TRBV1 and TRBJ2-5; TRBD2 matches at 12 bases. Germline V CDR1 and CDR2: NSQYPW, LRSPGD (reference sequence). This CDR3 spans 16 amino acids. The CDR3: CTCSEDWGGAEDTQYF. CDR3 DNA (partial): TGCACCTGCAGCGAAGACTGGGGGGGCGCAGAAGAC.

This clone was seen repeatedly, ten times or more. The gene symbols are mouse symbols. The read ends 4 residues before the CDR3 terminus; that terminus is restored from the germline J gene. The rearrangement links TRBV13-2 to TRBJ2-1; 8 bases line up with TRBD2. Germline V lookup: CDR1 NNHNN, CDR2 SYGAGS (reference sequence). The CDR3 has 15 residues. J lost 3 bases, V lost 1 base, and 3 bases had no gene match. CDR3 amino acids: CASGDSGGRYAEQFF. CDR3 DNA (partial): TGTGCCAGCGGTGATTCGGGGGGGCGCTATGCT.

In its sample, this clone ranks as medium-sized (0.01 to 0.1%). The gene names given are mouse names. Sequencing ends 4 residues short of the CDR3 end; the germline J gene provides the rest. The rearrangement joins TRBV5 to TRBJ2-3, with TRBD2 matching 10 bases. Germline assignment: CDR1 LGHNA and CDR2 YNLKQL (reference sequence). Losses at the gene ends were 2 bases for V and 3 bases for J; bases not matched to a gene: 2. The CDR3 spans 15 residues. Incomplete CDR3 DNA: TGTGCCAGCAGCCAATTGGGACTGGGGGCAGAA. It encodes CASSQLGLGAE. The whole CDR3 region reads CASSQLGLGAETLYF.

This clone was seen many times. Mouse gene names apply. The read is 4 residues too short to cover the CDR3 end, so that end is filled in from the germline J gene. The rearrangement uses TRBV13-1 and TRBJ2-1; 8 nucleotides line up with TRBD1. The ends lost 1 base at V and 6 bases at J; junction bases unmatched: 3. Germline values: CDR1 NSHNY, CDR2 SYGAGN. The CDR3 covers 14 residues. CDR3 region: CASSDSDRGAEQFF. Incomplete CDR3 DNA: TGTGCCAGCAGTGATAGTGACAGGGGTGCT.

Many counts were recorded for this clone. Gene names are the mouse ones. The CDR3 end is not reached by the read, which stops 4 residues before it; the germline J gene fills it in. V is TRBV13-2 and J is TRBJ2-3; D unresolved. Germline CDR1 and CDR2: NNHNN and SYGAGS (reference sequence). The V and J ends lost 0 bases and 0 bases respectively, with 11 bases between them. The CDR3 has 16 residues. CDR3 DNA (partial): TGTGCCAGCGGTGATGCGGCTGGCACTAGTGCAGAA. Amino acids: CASGDAAGTSAE. Given in full, the CDR3 is CASGDAAGTSAETLYF.

This clone came up many times. The germline and genes are mouse ones. The CDR3 end lies 4 residues beyond the end of the read and is filled in from the germline J gene. The J gene is TRBJ1-2, the V gene TRBV26; 11 positions match TRBD1. J gave up 3 bases and V 6 bases, and 0 bases lay outside the gene matches. This CDR3 contains 13 residues. Germline V gives CDR1 KGHPV, CDR2 FQNQEV (reference sequence). CDR3 sequence: CASRDRGHSDYTF. The sequenced part of the CDR3 DNA is TGTGCCAGCAGGGACAGGGGGCACTCC. The variable domain in full, completed from reference TRBV26 and TRBJ1-2, reads NSKVIQTPRYLVKGQGQKAKMRCIPEKGHPVVFWYQQNKNNEFKFLINFQNQEVLQQIDMTEKRFSAECPSNSPCSLEIQSSEAGDSALYLCASRDRGHSDYTFGSGTRLLVI.

By sample share, this clone is medium-sized. Gene names refer to mouse genes. With the read ending 4 residues before the CDR3 end, the germline J gene is used to fill in that end. The chain carries TRBV5 and TRBJ2-4; D might be TRBD1 (5 bases). The V gene lost 4 bases and the J gene lost 0 bases, with 8 bases spanning the gap. CDR1 and CDR2 (germline): LGHNA, YNLKQL (reference sequence). The CDR3 is made up of 14 amino acids. The CDR3 DNA, read in part, is TGTGCCAGCAGCCCCCAGGGAAGTCAAAAC. The encoded protein is CASSPQGSQN. The entire CDR3 reads CASSPQGSQNTLYF.

In its sample, this clone ranks as medium-sized. Mouse names are used for the genes. Read coverage stops 4 residues before the CDR3 terminus; the germline J gene supplies the remainder. The chain couples TRBV13-2 to TRBJ2-5; 11 nucleotides agree with TRBD2. This CDR3 has 14 amino acids. Germline CDR1 NNHNN, CDR2 SYGAGS (reference sequence). The CDR3 sequence: CASGVGLGGDTQYF. The part of the CDR3 DNA that was read is TGTGCCAGCGGTGTCGGACTGGGGGGAGAC.

This clone has ten or more counts. The gene names given are mouse names. The DNA ends 3 residues before the CDR3 does, and the rest of the CDR3 is filled in from the germline J gene. The V call is TRBV31, the J call TRBJ1-6; TRBD1 might be the D (5 bases). TRBJ1-6 qualifies as an ORF whose function is uncertain. Germline CDR1 reads GKSSPN; CDR2 reads SITVG. CDR3 length: 14 residues. V was trimmed by 3 bases and J by 1 base, leaving 7 bases between them. The part of the CDR3 DNA that was read is TGTGCCTGGAGCCGACAGTCCTATAATTCGCCC. Residues: CAWSRQSYNSP. The complete CDR3 protein is CAWSRQSYNSPLYF.

By share, this clone ranks as medium-sized. Germline and genes here are mouse. The missing CDR3 end, 4 residues past where the read stops, is filled in from the germline J gene. The gene calls are TRBV14 and TRBJ2-3; tentatively, D is TRBD1 (6 bases). From germline, CDR1 is SGHDT and CDR2 FRDEAV. V shed 4 bases and J shed 0 bases, with 12 bases lying between them. There are 15 residues in the CDR3. The sequenced part of the CDR3 DNA is TGTGCCAGCAGTCCAGACAGGCCTAGTGCAGAA. This translates into CASSPDRPSAE. The full-length CDR3 reads as CASSPDRPSAETLYF. Full variable domain (missing parts from reference TRBV14 and TRBJ2-3): EAGVTQSPRYAVLQEGQAVSFWCDPISGHDTLYWYQQPRDQGPQLLVYFRDEAVIDNSQLPSDRFSAVRPKGTNSTLKIQSAKQGDTATYLCASSPDRPSAETLYFGSGTRLTVL.

Judged by abundance, this clone is medium-sized. The genes are named according to mouse. The read halts 3 residues ahead of the CDR3 end, with the missing end drawn from the germline J gene. The chain carries TRBV13-2 and TRBJ1-6; 10 bases fit TRBD1. TRBJ1-6 is annotated as an ORF whose role is uncertain. The CDR3 consists of 14 residues. The V and J ends lost 4 bases and 10 bases, in that order; junction bases with no gene match: 5. Per germline, CDR1 NNHNN and CDR2 SYGAGS (reference sequence). The CDR3 here is CASGPGQGWSPLYF. The part of the CDR3 DNA that was read is TGTGCCAGCGGTCCGGGACAGGGGTGGTCGCCC.

By its share, this clone is medium-sized. Genes here carry mouse names. The sequence runs out 4 residues before the end of the CDR3; the remainder is reconstructed from the germline J gene. The chain recombines TRBV26 with TRBJ1-2; 12 bases align to TRBD1. Trimming cost V 5 bases and J 0 bases; bases outside gene matches: 1. The V gene's germline CDR1 is KGHPV and CDR2 FQNQEV (reference sequence). The CDR3 totals 15 residues. The CDR3 protein is CASSGTGGANSDYTF. The CDR3 bases that were read are TGTGCCAGCAGTGGGACAGGGGGCGCAAACTCC. Filled out from reference TRBV26 and TRBJ1-2, the complete variable domain reads NSKVIQTPRYLVKGQGQKAKMRCIPEKGHPVVFWYQQNKNNEFKFLINFQNQEVLQQIDMTEKRFSAECPSNSPCSLEIQSSEAGDSALYLCASSGTGGANSDYTFGSGTRLLVI.

This clone was found many times. The genes are named according to mouse. The CDR3 is cut off 4 residues early in the read; its end comes from the germline J gene. The V and J genes are TRBV13-2 and TRBJ1-1; D call uncertain. V lost 0 bases and J lost 4, with 7 bases in between. The CDR3 is 13 residues long. Germline-derived CDR1 and CDR2 are NNHNN and SYGAGS (reference sequence). Here the CDR3 reads CASGDAWGTEVFF. The CDR3 bases that were read are TGTGCCAGCGGTGATGCTTGGGGCACA.

Details on this clone: Mouse germline and gene names are used. The CDR3 is CASRGGYAEQFF. The CDR3 DNA, read in part, is TGTGCCAGCAGGGGGGGTTATGCT. The V gene is TRBV14, the J gene TRBJ2-1; TRBD2 might be the D (6 bases). The read terminates 4 residues ahead of where the CDR3 ends, so the germline J gene completes it. Germline V gives CDR1 SGHDT, CDR2 FRDEAV. The CDR3 extends over 12 amino acids. The V end was cut by 5 bases, the J end by 4 bases, with 7 bases between.

This clone is medium-sized by share. Gene names denote mouse genes. The read terminates 4 residues before the CDR3 end, so the remaining end is supplied by the germline J gene. The V and J genes are TRBV19 and TRBJ1-1; TRBD1 matches at 9 bases. Germline CDR1 FNHDT, CDR2 SITEND (reference sequence). V dropped 2 bases and J dropped 3; count of bases not matched to a gene: 2. The CDR3 totals 14 residues. The CDR3 is CASSITGGDTEVFF. The sequenced CDR3 bases are TGTGCCAGCAGTATCACAGGGGGCGACACA. The variable domain in full, with the rest retrieved from reference TRBV19 and TRBJ1-1, is GGIITQTPKFLIGQEGQKLTLKCQQNFNHDTMYWYRQDSGKGLRLIYYSITENDLQKGDLSEGYDASREKKSSFSLTVTSAQKNEMAVFLCASSITGGDTEVFFGKGTRLTVV.

Of note for this clone: Gene names follow the mouse nomenclature. The read stops 4 residues short of the end of the CDR3; the missing end is completed from the germline J gene. This rearrangement joins TRBV13-2 to TRBJ2-5, with 8 bases aligning to TRBD1. Germline CDR1 reads NNHNN; CDR2 reads SYGAGS (reference sequence). The CDR3 extends over 13 amino acids. CDR3: CASGGQGRDTQYF. CDR3 bases read: TGTGCCAGCGGAGGACAGGGACGAGAC.

Relative to its sample, this clone is medium-sized. Any gene name here is a mouse gene name. The read stops 4 residues short of the end of the CDR3; the missing end is completed from the germline J gene. The chain has TRBV13-1 and TRBJ2-7, with D tentatively TRBD2 (5 bases). The CDR3 length is 13 residues. Deletions cut 3 bases from V and 0 bases from J, with 7 bases between. Looked up from germline, CDR1 is NSHNY and CDR2 is SYGAGN. The CDR3: CASSGLSSYEQYF. The CDR3 bases that were read are TGTGCCAGCAGTGGACTGAGCTCCTAT.

This clone qualifies as medium-sized. Mouse names are used for the genes. CDR3 protein: CASSPGQGAPGQLYF. CDR3 DNA, as far as it was read: TGTGCTAGCAGTCCGGGACAGGGGGCCCCCGGG. V is TRBV29 and J is TRBJ2-2; 12 bases match TRBD1. The observed sequence ends 4 residues before the CDR3 terminus, with the missing tail filled in from the germline J gene. The length of the CDR3 is 15 residues. Germline V lookup: CDR1 MSHET, CDR2 SYDVDS. The V gene end was trimmed by 5 bases and the J gene end by 6 bases; junction bases not matched to a gene: 4.

By share of the sample, this clone is medium-sized. Any gene name here is a mouse gene name. CDR3 protein: CASSLDRVNSPLYF. The sequenced CDR3 bases are TGTGCCAGCAGTCTCGACAGGGTTAATTCGCCC. This chain uses TRBV19 with TRBJ1-6; 7 bases are a match to TRBD1. The DNA ends 3 residues before the CDR3 does, and the rest of the CDR3 is filled in from the germline J gene. TRBJ1-6 is an ORF, and what it does is uncertain. Germline V gives CDR1 FNHDT, CDR2 SITEND (reference sequence). V was clipped by 4 bases and J by 6 bases; unmatched bases: 4. The CDR3 extends over 14 amino acids.

By proportion, this clone is medium-sized. The germline and genes are mouse ones. The CDR3 is cut off 4 residues early in the read; its end comes from the germline J gene. V gene TRBV19 combines with J gene TRBJ2-2, with D perhaps TRBD1 (5 bases). The V end was cut by 1 base, the J end by 3 bases, with 7 bases between. The CDR3 is 14 amino acids. CDR1 and CDR2 (germline): FNHDT, SITEND (reference sequence). The CDR3 loop reads CASSITRDTGQLYF. The DNA read from the CDR3 is TGTGCCAGCAGTATAACCAGGGACACCGGG.

Judged by abundance, this clone is medium-sized. Gene names refer to mouse genes. The DNA ends 3 residues before the CDR3 does, and the rest of the CDR3 is filled in from the germline J gene. The rearrangement joins TRBV1 to TRBJ1-6; 8 bases are shared with TRBD1. TRBJ1-6 is flagged as an ORF with uncertain function. V lost 4 bases and J lost 3; bases outside the gene matches: 2. The germline V gene has CDR1 NSQYPW and CDR2 LRSPGD (reference sequence). This CDR3 has 15 amino acids. CDR3: CTCSGTGIYNSPLYF. The CDR3 bases that were read are TGCACCTGCAGTGGGACAGGGATCTATAATTCGCCC.

This clone was seen ten or more times. Gene names are mouse gene names. Sequencing ends 4 residues short of the CDR3 end; the germline J gene provides the rest. The chain has TRBV5 and TRBJ2-1; TRBD2 agrees at 11 bases. Germline V lookup: CDR1 LGHNA, CDR2 YNLKQL (reference sequence). The junction had 8 bases not matched to a gene; V was cut back by 0 bases and J by 4 bases. CDR3 length: 18 amino acids. CDR3 DNA (partial): TGTGCCAGCAGCCAAGATCCACTGGGGGGGCGCGATTATGCT. Translation: CASSQDPLGGRDYA. The entire CDR3 protein is CASSQDPLGGRDYAEQFF.

This clone occurred many times. Gene names follow the mouse nomenclature. The DNA ends 4 residues before the CDR3 does, and the rest of the CDR3 is filled in from the germline J gene. This chain connects TRBV13-1 to TRBJ1-1, with D unclear. CDR3 length equals 11 residues. Germline CDR1 and CDR2: NSHNY and SYGAGN. CDR3 sequence: CASSDGGEVFF. The covered CDR3 bases are TGTGCCAGCAGTGATGGAGGA.

This clone showed up many times. The listed genes are named as in mouse. The read ends 4 residues early relative to the CDR3; the germline J gene fills the gap. J is TRBJ2-5 and V is TRBV13-2; 10 positions match TRBD1. Trimming took 5 bases from V and 3 from J; bases not matched to a gene: 3. Per the germline V gene, CDR1 is NNHNN and CDR2 is SYGAGS (reference sequence). CDR3 length: 14 residues. The CDR3 loop reads CASGPGQGQDTQYF. Incomplete CDR3 DNA: TGTGCCAGCGGACCGGGACAGGGGCAAGAC.